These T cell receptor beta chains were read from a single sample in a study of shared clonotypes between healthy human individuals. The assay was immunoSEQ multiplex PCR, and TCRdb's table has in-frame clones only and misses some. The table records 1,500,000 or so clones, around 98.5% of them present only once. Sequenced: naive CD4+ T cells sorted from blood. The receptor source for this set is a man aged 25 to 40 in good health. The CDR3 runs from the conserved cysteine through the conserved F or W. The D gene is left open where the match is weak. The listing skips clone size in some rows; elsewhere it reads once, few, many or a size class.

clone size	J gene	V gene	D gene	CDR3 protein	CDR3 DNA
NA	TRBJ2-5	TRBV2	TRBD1	CASSVQGVQKTQYF	TGTGCCAGCAGTGTACAGGGGGTACAAAAGACCCAGTACTTC
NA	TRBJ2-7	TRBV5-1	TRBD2	CASSTRTSGRLSYEQYF	TGCGCCAGCAGCACAAGGACTAGCGGGAGACTCTCTTACGAGCAGTACTTC
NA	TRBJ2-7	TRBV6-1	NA	CASSEYGSYEQYF	TGTGCCAGCAGTGAATATGGGTCCTACGAGCAGTACTTC
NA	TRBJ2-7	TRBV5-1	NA	CASSLFSEQYF	TGCGCCAGCAGCTTGTTCTCCGAGCAGTACTTC
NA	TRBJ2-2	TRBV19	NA	CASTRVGQVTGELFF	TGTGCCAGTACCCGAGTTGGACAAGTCACCGGGGAGCTGTTTTTT
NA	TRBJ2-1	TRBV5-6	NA	CASSSRTLTHNEQFF	TGTGCCAGCAGCTCCAGAACCCTAACTCACAATGAGCAGTTCTTC
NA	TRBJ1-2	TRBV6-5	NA	CASKGTAYGYTF	TGTGCCAGCAAGGGGACGGCTTATGGCTACACCTTC
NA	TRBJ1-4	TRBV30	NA	CAWNGQGWWDEKLFF	TGTGCCTGGAACGGGCAGGGTTGGTGGGACGAAAAACTGTTTTTT
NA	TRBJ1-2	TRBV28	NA	CASRLTGRGYTF	TGTGCCAGCAGGTTAACGGGGAGGGGCTACACCTTC
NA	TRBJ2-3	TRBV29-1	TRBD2	CSESGTSGTDTQYF	TGCAGCGAATCCGGGACTAGCGGCACAGATACGCAGTATTTT
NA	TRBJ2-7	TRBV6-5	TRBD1	CASSYIRGQGRGEQYF	TGTGCCAGCAGTTACATTAGGGGACAGGGAAGAGGCGAGCAGTACTTC
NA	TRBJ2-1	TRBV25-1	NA	CASSEGRLGLHNEQFF	TGTGCCAGCAGTGAAGGGCGTTTGGGCTTGCACAATGAGCAGTTCTTC
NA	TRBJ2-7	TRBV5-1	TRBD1	CASSPSGQGPYEQYF	TGCGCCAGCAGCCCATCCGGACAGGGACCCTACGAGCAGTACTTC
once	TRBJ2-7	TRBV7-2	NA	CASSLAGAGRSYEQYF	TGTGCCAGCAGCTTAGCTGGGGCAGGGCGGTCATACGAGCAGTACTTC
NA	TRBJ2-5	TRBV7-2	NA	CASSLERVQTQYF	TGTGCCAGCAGCTTAGAACGGGTGCAGACCCAGTACTTC
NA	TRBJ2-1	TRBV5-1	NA	CASSRTSNEQFF	TGCGCCAGCAGCAGAACTAGCAATGAGCAGTTCTTC
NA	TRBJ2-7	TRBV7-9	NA	CASSLIGGQSEQYF	TGTGCCAGCAGCTTAATCGGCGGCCAGAGTGAGCAGTACTTC
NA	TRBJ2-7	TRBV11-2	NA	CASSASRAVSYEQYF	TGTGCCAGCAGCGCCTCCCGGGCCGTTTCCTACGAGCAGTACTTC
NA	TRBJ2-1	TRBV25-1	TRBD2	CATTPVRGGSGQFF	TGTGCCACCACCCCAGTTAGGGGCGGGAGTGGGCAGTTCTTC
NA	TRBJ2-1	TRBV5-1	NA	CASSLGTGKSSYNEQFF	TGCGCCAGCAGCTTGGGAACAGGGAAGAGTTCCTACAATGAGCAGTTCTTC
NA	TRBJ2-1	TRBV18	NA	CASSPKGEQFF	TGTGCCAGCTCACCAAAGGGTGAGCAGTTCTTC
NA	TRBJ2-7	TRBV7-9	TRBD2	CASSLVGGINEQYF	TGTGCCAGCAGCTTAGTCGGGGGGATAAACGAGCAGTACTTC
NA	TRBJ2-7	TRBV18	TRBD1	CASSLQGGNYEQYF	TGTGCCAGCTCATTACAGGGGGGAAACTACGAGCAGTACTTC
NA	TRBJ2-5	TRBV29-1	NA	CSAKATPETQYF	TGCAGCGCCAAGGCGACCCCCGAGACCCAGTACTTC
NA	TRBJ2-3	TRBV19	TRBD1	CASSTRTGATDTQYF	TGTGCCAGTAGTACCAGGACAGGGGCTACAGATACGCAGTATTTT